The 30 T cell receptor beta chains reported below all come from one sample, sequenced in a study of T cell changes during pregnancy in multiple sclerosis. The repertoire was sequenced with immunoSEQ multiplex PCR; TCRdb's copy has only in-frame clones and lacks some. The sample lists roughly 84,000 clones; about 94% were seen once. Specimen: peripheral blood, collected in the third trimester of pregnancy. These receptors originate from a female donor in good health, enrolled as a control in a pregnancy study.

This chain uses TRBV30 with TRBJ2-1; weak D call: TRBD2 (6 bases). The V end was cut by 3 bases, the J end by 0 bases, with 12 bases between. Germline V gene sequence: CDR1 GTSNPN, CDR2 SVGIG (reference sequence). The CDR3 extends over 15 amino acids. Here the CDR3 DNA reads TGTGCCTGGAGAGACGGGAGCAGCTCCTACAATGAGCAGTTCTTC. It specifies CAWRDGSSSYNEQFF.

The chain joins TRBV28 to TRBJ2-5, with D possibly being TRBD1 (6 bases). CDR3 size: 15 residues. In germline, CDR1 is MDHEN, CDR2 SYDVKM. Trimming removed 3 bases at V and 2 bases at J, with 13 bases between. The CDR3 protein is CASSLAGARQETQYF. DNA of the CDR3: TGTGCCAGCAGTTTGGCAGGGGCTCGTCAAGAGACCCAGTACTTC.

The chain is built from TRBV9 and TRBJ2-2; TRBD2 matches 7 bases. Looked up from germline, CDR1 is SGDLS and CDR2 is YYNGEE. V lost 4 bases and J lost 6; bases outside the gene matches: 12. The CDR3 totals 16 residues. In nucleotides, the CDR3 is TGTGCCAGCAGCCCCTTTAGCGGAGGGAGGGCCGGGGAGCTGTTTTTT. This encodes CASSPFSGGRAGELFF.

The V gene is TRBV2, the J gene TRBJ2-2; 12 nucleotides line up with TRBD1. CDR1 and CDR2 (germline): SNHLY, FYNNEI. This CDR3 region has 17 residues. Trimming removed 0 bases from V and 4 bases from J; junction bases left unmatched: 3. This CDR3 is CASSEAGTGGPTGELFF. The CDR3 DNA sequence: TGTGCCAGCAGTGAAGCGGGGACAGGGGGCCCCACCGGGGAGCTGTTTTTT.

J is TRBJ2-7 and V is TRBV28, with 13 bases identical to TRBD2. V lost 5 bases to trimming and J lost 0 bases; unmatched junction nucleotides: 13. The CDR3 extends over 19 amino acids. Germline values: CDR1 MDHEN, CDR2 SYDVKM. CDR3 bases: TGTGCCAGCAGTCATGGGACTAGCGGGACCAAGCTAGGCTCCTACGAGCAGTACTTC. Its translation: CASSHGTSGTKLGSYEQYF.

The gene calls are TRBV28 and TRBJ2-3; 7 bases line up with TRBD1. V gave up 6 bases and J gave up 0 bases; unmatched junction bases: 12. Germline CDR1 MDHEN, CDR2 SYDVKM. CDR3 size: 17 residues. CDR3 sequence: CASSITGVPSSTDTQYF. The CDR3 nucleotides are TGTGCCAGCAGCATAACAGGGGTCCCTTCTAGCACAGATACGCAGTATTTT.

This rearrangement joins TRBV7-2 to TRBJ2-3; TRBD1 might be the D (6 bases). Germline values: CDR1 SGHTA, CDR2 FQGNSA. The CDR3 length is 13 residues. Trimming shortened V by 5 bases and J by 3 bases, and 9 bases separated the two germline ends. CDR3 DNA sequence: TGTGCCAGCAGCCGAAGGGGGACAGATACGCAGTATTTT. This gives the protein CASSRRGTDTQYF.

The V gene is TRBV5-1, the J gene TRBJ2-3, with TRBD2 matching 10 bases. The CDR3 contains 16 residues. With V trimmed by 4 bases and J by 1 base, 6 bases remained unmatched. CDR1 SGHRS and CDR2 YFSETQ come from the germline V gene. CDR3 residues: CASSRTSGLRTDTQYF. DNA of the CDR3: TGCGCCAGCAGCAGGACTAGCGGACTTCGCACAGATACGCAGTATTTT.

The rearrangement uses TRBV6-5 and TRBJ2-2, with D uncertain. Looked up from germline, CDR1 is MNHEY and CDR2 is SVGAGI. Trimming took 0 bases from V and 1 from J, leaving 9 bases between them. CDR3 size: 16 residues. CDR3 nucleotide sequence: TGTGCCAGCAGTTACTCCGGAGCAATGAACACCGGGGAGCTGTTTTTT. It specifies CASSYSGAMNTGELFF.

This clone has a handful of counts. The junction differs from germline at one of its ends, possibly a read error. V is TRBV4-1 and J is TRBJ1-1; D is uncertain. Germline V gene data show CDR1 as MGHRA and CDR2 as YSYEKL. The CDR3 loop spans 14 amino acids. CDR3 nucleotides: TGCGCCAGCAGCCGTGAATCGCGGAACGCTGAAGCTTTCTTT. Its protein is CASSRESRNAEAFF.

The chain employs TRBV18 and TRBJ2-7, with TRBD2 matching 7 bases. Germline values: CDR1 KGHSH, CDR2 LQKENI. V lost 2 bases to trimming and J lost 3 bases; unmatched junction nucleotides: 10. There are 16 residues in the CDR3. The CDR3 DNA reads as TGTGCCAGCTCACCAGCATTGGCGGGAGTTTTCTACGAGCAGTACTTC. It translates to CASSPALAGVFYEQYF.

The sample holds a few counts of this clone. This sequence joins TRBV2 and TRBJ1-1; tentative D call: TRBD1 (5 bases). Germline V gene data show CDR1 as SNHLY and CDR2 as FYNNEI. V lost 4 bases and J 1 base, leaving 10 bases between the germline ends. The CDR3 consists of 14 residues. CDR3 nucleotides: TGTGCCAGCAGTGGGGGGAGGGCGAACACTGAAGCTTTCTTT. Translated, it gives CASSGGRANTEAFF. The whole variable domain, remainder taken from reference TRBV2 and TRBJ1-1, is EPEVTQTPSHQVTQMGQEVILRCVPISNHLYFYWYRQILGQKVEFLVSFYNNEISEKSEIFDDQFSVERPDGSNFTLKIRSTKLEDSAMYFCASSGGRANTEAFFGQGTRLTVV.

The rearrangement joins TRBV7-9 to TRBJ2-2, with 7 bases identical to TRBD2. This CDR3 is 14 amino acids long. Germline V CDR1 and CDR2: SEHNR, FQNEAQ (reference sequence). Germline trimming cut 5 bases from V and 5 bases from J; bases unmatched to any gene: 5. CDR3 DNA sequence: TGTGCCAGCAGCGCGGGAGTAACTACCGGGGAGCTGTTTTTT. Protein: CASSAGVTTGELFF. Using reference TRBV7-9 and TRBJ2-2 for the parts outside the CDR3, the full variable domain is DTGVSQNPRHKITKRGQNVTFRCDPISEHNRLYWYRQTLGQGPEFLTYFQNEAQLEKSRLLSDRFSAERPKGSFSTLEIQRTEQGDSAMYLCASSAGVTTGELFFGEGSRLTVL.

CDR3 loop: CASSPGTGVHEQYF. As DNA, the CDR3 is TGTGCCAGCAGCCCCGGGACAGGTGTCCACGAGCAGTACTTC. The chain employs TRBV6-6 and TRBJ2-7, with 8 bases aligning to TRBD1. Unmatched junction bases numbered 9, after V lost 6 bases and J lost 5 bases. CDR1 MNHNY and CDR2 SVGAGI come from the germline V gene (reference sequence). The CDR3 loop spans 14 amino acids.

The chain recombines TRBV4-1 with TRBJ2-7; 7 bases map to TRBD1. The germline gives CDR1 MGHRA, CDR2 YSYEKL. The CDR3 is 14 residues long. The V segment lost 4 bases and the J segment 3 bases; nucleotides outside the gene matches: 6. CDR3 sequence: CASSPYGTDYEQYF. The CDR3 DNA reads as TGCGCCAGCAGCCCCTATGGGACAGACTACGAGCAGTACTTC.

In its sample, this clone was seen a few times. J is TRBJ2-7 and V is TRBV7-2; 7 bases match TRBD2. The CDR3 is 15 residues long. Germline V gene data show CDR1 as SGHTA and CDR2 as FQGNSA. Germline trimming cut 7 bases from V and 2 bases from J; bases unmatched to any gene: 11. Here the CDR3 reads CASTEGRGLAYEQYF. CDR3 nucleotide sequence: TGTGCCAGCACCGAAGGGAGGGGCCTTGCCTACGAGCAGTACTTC.

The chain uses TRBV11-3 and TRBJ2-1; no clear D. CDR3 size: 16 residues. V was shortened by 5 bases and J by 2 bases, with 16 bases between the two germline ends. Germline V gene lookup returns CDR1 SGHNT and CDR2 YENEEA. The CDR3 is CASSERYATTYNEQFF. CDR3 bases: TGTGCCAGCAGCGAAAGATACGCTACTACCTACAATGAGCAGTTCTTC.

The CDR3 DNA reads TGTGCCAGCAGCTTGGGGGACATCGCCTACGAGCAGTACTTC. It translates to CASSLGDIAYEQYF. The V call is TRBV5-4, the J call TRBJ2-7, with D possibly TRBD1 on 6 matching bases. Germline V gives CDR1 SGHNT, CDR2 YYREEE (reference sequence). The germline V and J ends were trimmed by 0 bases and 2 bases, with 9 bases remaining between them. The CDR3 length is 14 residues.

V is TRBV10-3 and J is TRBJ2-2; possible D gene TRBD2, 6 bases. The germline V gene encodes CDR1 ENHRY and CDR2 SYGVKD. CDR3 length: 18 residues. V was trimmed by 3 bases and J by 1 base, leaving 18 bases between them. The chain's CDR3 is CAISDPGLKMRNTGELFF. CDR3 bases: TGTGCCATCAGTGACCCGGGACTCAAGATGAGGAACACCGGGGAGCTGTTTTTT.

CDR3 bases: TGTGCCAGCAGCCCAATTGGACAGGATCTAAGAGAGACCCAGTACTTC. This sequence encodes CASSPIGQDLRETQYF. The chain uses TRBV5-6 and TRBJ2-5; TRBD1 aligns across 7 bases. The CDR3 totals 16 residues. Per the germline V gene, CDR1 is SGHDT and CDR2 is YYEEEE. V trimming: 4 bases; J trimming: 4 bases; junction bases outside the gene matches: 13.

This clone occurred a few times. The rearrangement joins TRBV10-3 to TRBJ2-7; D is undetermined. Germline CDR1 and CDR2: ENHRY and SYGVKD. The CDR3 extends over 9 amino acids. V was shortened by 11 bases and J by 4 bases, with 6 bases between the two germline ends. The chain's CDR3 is CAPQYEQYF. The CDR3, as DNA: TGTGCCCCGCAGTACGAGCAGTACTTC.

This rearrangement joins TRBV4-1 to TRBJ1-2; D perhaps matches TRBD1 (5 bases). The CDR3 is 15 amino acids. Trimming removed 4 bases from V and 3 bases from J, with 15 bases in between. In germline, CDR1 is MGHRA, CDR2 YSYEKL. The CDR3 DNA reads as TGCGCCAGCAGCCCCCGGGGAGGGGAGGACTATGGCTACACCTTC. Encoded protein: CASSPRGGEDYGYTF.

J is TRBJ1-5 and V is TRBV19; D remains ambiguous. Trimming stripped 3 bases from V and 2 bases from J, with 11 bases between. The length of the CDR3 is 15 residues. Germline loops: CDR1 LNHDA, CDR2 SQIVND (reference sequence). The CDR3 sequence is CASSIEGLGNQPQHF. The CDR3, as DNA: TGTGCCAGTAGTATCGAGGGCCTAGGCAATCAGCCCCAGCATTTT.

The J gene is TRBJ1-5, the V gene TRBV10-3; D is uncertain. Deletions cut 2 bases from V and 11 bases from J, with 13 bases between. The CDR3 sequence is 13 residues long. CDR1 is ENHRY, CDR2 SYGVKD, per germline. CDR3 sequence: CAISEGPKNAQHF. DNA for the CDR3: TGTGCCATCAGTGAGGGGCCCAAGAATGCCCAGCATTTT.

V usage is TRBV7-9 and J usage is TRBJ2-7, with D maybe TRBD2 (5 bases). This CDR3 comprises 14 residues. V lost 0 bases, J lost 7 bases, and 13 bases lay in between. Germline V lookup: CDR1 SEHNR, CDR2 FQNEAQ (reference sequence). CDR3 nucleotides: TGTGCCAGCAGCTTAGCGGGTTCGGGGTGGGAGCAGTACTTC. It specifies CASSLAGSGWEQYF.

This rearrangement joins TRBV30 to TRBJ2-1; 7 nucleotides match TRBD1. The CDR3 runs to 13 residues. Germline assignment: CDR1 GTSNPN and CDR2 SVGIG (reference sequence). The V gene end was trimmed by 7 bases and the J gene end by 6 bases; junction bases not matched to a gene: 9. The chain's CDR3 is CASLYRGSNEQFF. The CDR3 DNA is TGTGCCTCTCTTTACAGGGGAAGCAATGAGCAGTTCTTC.

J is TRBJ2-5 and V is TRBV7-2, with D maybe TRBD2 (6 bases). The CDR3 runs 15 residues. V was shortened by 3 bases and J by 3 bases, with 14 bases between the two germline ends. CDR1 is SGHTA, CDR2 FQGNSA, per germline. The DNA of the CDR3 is TGTGCCAGCAGCTTTCCGGGACTGTTGAAAGAGACCCAGTACTTC. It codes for CASSFPGLLKETQYF.

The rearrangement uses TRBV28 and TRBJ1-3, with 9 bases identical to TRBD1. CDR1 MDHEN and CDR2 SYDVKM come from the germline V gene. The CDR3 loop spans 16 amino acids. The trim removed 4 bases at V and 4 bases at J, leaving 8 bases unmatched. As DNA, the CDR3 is TGTGCCAGCAGTTGGCGGGACAGGGAGACCGGAAACACCATATATTTT. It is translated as CASSWRDRETGNTIYF. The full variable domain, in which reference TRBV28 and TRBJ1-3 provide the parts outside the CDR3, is DVKVTQSSRYLVKRTGEKVFLECVQDMDHENMFWYRQDPGLGLRLIYFSYDVKMKEKGDIPEGYSVSREKKERFSLILESASTNQTSMYLCASSWRDRETGNTIYFGEGSWLTVV.

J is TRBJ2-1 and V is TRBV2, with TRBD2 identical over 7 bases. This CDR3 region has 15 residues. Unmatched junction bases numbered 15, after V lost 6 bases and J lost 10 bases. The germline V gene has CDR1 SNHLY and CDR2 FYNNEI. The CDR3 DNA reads TGTGCCAGCAGCCCGGGACTATCCCGAGGGAGCGAGCAGTTCTTC. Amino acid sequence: CASSPGLSRGSEQFF.

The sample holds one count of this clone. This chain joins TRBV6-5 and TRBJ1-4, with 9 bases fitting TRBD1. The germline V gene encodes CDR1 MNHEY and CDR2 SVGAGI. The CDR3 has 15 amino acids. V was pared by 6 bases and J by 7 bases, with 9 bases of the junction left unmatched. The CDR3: CASRGRQGELEKLFF. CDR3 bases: TGTGCCAGCAGGGGACGACAGGGGGAACTTGAAAAACTGTTTTTT.